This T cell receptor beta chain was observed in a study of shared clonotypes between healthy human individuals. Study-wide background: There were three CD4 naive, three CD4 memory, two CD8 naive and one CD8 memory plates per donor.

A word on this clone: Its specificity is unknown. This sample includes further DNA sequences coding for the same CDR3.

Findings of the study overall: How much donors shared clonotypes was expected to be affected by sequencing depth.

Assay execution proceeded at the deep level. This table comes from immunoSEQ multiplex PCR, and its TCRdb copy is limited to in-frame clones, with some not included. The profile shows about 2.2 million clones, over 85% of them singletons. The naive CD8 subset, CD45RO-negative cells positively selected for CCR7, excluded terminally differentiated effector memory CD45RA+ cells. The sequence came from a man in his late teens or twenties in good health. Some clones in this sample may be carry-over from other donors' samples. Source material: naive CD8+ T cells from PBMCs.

The CDR3 here is CASSLTGNYEQYF. CDR3 coding DNA: TGTGCCAGCAGCTTGACAGGGAACTACGAGCAGTACTTC. The chain uses TRBV7-9 and TRBJ2-7, with 7 bases lining up with TRBD1. This CDR3 spans 13 amino acids. Germline values: CDR1 SEHNR, CDR2 FQNEAQ (reference sequence). V dropped 3 bases and J dropped 3; count of bases not matched to a gene: 2.